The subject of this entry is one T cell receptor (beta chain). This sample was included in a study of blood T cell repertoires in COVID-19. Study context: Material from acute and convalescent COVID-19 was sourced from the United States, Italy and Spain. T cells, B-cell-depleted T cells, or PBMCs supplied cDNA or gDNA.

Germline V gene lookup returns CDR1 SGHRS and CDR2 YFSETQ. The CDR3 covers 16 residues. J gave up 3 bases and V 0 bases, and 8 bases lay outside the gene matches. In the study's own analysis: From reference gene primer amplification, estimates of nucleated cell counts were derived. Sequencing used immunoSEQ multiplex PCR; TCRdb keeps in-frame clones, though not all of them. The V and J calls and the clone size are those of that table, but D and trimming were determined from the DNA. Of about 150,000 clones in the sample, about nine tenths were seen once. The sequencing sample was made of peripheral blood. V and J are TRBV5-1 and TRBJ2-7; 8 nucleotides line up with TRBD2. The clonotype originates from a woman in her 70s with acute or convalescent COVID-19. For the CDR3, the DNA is TGCGCCAGCAGCTTGGGAGAAGCCGGGGGGGACTACGAGCAGTACTTC. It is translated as CASSLGEAGGDYEQYF.